The next 18 T cell receptor beta chains were all read from a single sample in a study of blood T cell repertoires in COVID-19. Profiling relied on immunoSEQ multiplex PCR, and the TCRdb table lists in-frame clones only, not all of them. In the table there are over 250,000 clones, roughly 83% of which are singletons. Sequencing used peripheral blood. These receptor sequences come from a human donor with COVID-19, enrolled during active disease. The donor label of this sample is uncertain.

The chain is built from TRBV15 and TRBJ2-7, with a tentative D call TRBD2 (5 bases). Germline values: CDR1 LNHNV, CDR2 YYDKDF (reference sequence). V was shortened by 1 base and J by 0 bases, with 10 bases between the two germline ends. The CDR3 has 15 residues. CDR3 in DNA: TGTGCCACCAGCAGAGCGGACTCATCCTCCTACGAGCAGTACTTC. Protein product: CATSRADSSSYEQYF.

A single count supports this clone. The genes are TRBV6-2 or TRBV6-3 and TRBJ2-5; perhaps TRBD1 as D (5 bases). V lost 4 bases and J lost 12, with 9 bases in between. Germline CDR1 and CDR2: MNHEY and SVGEGT. The CDR3 extends over 10 amino acids. The CDR3 region is CASSSGSKYF. CDR3 sequence (DNA): TGTGCCAGCAGTTCAGGGTCAAAGTACTTC.

This clone has ten or more counts. The V gene is TRBV20-1, the J gene TRBJ2-7; 8 bases fit TRBD2. J lost 11 bases, V lost 0 bases, and 3 bases had no gene match. Per the germline V gene, CDR1 is DFQATT and CDR2 is SNEGSKA (reference sequence). The CDR3 runs 11 residues. CDR3 amino acids: CSARDGRGEYF. In DNA form, the CDR3 reads TGCAGTGCTAGAGATGGGCGGGGGGAGTACTTC.

V and J are TRBV27 and TRBJ1-2; 9 bases line up with TRBD1. This CDR3 comprises 14 residues. V gave up 6 bases and J gave up 5 bases; unmatched junction bases: 7. Germline V gene lookup returns CDR1 MNHEY and CDR2 SMNVEV (reference sequence). The CDR3 DNA reads TGTGCCAGCAGCCCGGACAGGGGAAAATATGGCTACACCTTC. Translating it yields CASSPDRGKYGYTF.

The chain joins TRBV27 to TRBJ1-1, with a weak D call TRBD1 (5 bases). V was trimmed by 2 bases and J by 3 bases, leaving 13 bases between them. From germline, CDR1 is MNHEY and CDR2 SMNVEV (reference sequence). The CDR3 spans 15 residues. The CDR3 bases are TGTGCCAGCAGTTTAATCCAGGGCGGATACACTGAAGCTTTCTTT. Translating gives CASSLIQGGYTEAFF.

This clone was found a few times. The chain joins TRBV11-2 to TRBJ1-6, with TRBD1 matching over 8 bases. There are 15 residues in the CDR3. The V segment lost 5 bases and the J segment 2 bases; nucleotides outside the gene matches: 2. Germline V lookup: CDR1 SGHAT, CDR2 FQNNGV. The CDR3 here is CASSIQGAYNSPLHF. The CDR3 DNA reads as TGTGCCAGCAGCATACAGGGGGCCTATAATTCACCCCTCCACTTT.

This chain uses TRBV4-2 with TRBJ2-1; TRBD2 agrees at 14 bases. CDR1 and CDR2 (germline): LGHNA, YNFKEQ. CDR3 length: 17 amino acids. With 1 base clipped from V and 4 bases from J, the junction kept 3 bases outside the gene matches. This chain's CDR3 is CASSQVGTSGRYNEQFF. Here the CDR3 DNA reads TGTGCCAGCAGCCAAGTTGGGACTAGCGGGAGATACAATGAGCAGTTCTTC.

This clone was counted a single time. CDR3 in amino acids: CATPGPRQETQYF. In nucleotides, the CDR3 is TGTGCCACCCCCGGCCCCAGGCAAGAGACCCAGTACTTC. The chain couples TRBV6-5 to TRBJ2-5; D gene uncertain. This CDR3 region has 13 residues. V lost 10 bases, J lost 2 bases, and 14 bases lay in between. Germline CDR1 MNHEY, CDR2 SVGAGI.

The chain links TRBV7-9 to TRBJ1-2; the D gene is possibly TRBD1 (5 bases). Germline V gene data show CDR1 as SEHNR and CDR2 as FQNEAQ (reference sequence). The V gene lost 5 bases and the J gene lost 0 bases, with 13 bases spanning the gap. This CDR3 spans 15 amino acids. In DNA form, the CDR3 reads TGTGCCAGCAGCCCCTGGGGCGGGGCTAACTATGGCTACACCTTC. It codes for CASSPWGGANYGYTF.

This chain joins TRBV7-2 and TRBJ2-7; 14 positions match TRBD2. V shed 1 base and J 6 bases; nucleotides not matched to a gene: 5. The V gene's germline CDR1 is SGHTA and CDR2 FQGNSA. The CDR3 covers 16 residues. CDR3 sequence reads: CASSLGPGTSGSEQYF. The CDR3 region has the DNA TGTGCCAGCAGCTTAGGCCCCGGGACTAGCGGGAGCGAGCAGTACTTC.

V is TRBV10-3 and J is TRBJ1-2; maybe TRBD1 (6 bases). Germline CDR1 reads ENHRY; CDR2 reads SYGVKD. The CDR3 totals 12 residues. The V end was cut by 3 bases, the J end by 8 bases, with 10 bases between. The CDR3 DNA sequence: TGTGCCATCAGTGAAACAGGGATCGGCTACACCTTC. It yields the protein CAISETGIGYTF.

This chain connects TRBV28 to TRBJ2-4; 8 positions match TRBD2. Germline assignment: CDR1 MDHEN and CDR2 SYDVKM. The CDR3 has 13 amino acids. V shed 3 bases and J 10 bases; nucleotides not matched to a gene: 5. The CDR3 sequence is CASSFGSGVIQYF. Here the CDR3 DNA reads TGTGCCAGCAGTTTTGGTAGCGGGGTTATTCAGTACTTC.

The V call is TRBV19, the J call TRBJ2-4; D possibly corresponds to TRBD2 (6 bases). V was shortened by 1 base and J by 8 bases, with 15 bases between the two germline ends. CDR3 length: 15 amino acids. Germline CDR1 is LNHDA and CDR2 is SQIVND (reference sequence). The CDR3 sequence is CASSIAEGLGDIQYF. DNA of the CDR3: TGTGCCAGTAGTATAGCGGAGGGCCTCGGCGACATTCAGTACTTC.

In DNA form, the CDR3 reads TGTGCCAGCAGCTTAGCCCCTCAGGGTAGAAACACCATATATTTT. Translation: CASSLAPQGRNTIYF. The genes are TRBV7-9 and TRBJ1-3; tentative D call: TRBD1 (5 bases). Germline loops: CDR1 SEHNR, CDR2 FQNEAQ (reference sequence). The CDR3 has 15 residues. The V and J ends lost 0 bases and 5 bases respectively, with 11 bases between them.

This chain joins TRBV18 and TRBJ2-1; 8 positions match TRBD1. This CDR3 comprises 15 residues. Germline lookup yields CDR1 KGHSH and CDR2 LQKENI. The V gene end was trimmed by 6 bases and the J gene end by 5 bases; junction bases not matched to a gene: 9. The CDR3 sequence: CASSLGQGLHNEQFF. The DNA for the CDR3 is TGTGCCAGCTCTCTTGGACAGGGCCTTCACAATGAGCAGTTCTTC. The variable domain in full, completed from reference TRBV18 and TRBJ2-1, reads NAGVMQNPRHLVRRRGQEARLRCSPMKGHSHVYWYRQLPEEGLKFMVYLQKENIIDESGMPKERFSAEFPKEGPSILRIQQVVRGDSAAYFCASSLGQGLHNEQFFGPGTRLTVL.

V and J are TRBV7-3 and TRBJ2-7, with TRBD1 matching over 9 bases. The germline gives CDR1 SGHTA, CDR2 FQGTGA. The junction had 13 bases not matched to a gene; V was cut back by 2 bases and J by 2 bases. The CDR3 consists of 18 residues. As DNA, the CDR3 is TGTGCCAGCAGCTTAGGCCCCACGGGACAGGGAGGGACCTACGAGCAGTACTTC. This codes for CASSLGPTGQGGTYEQYF.

This clone came up once. The chain is built from TRBV5-1 and TRBJ2-3, with 10 bases fitting TRBD2. With 1 base clipped from V and 1 base from J, the junction kept 3 bases outside the gene matches. This CDR3 spans 16 amino acids. CDR1 is SGHRS and CDR2 is YFSETQ in the germline V gene. The CDR3 bases are TGCGCCAGCAGCTTGTTCACTAGCGGGGGCACAGATACGCAGTATTTT. It encodes CASSLFTSGGTDTQYF.

V and J are TRBV19 and TRBJ2-7; 7 positions match TRBD1. The CDR3 loop spans 15 amino acids. From germline, CDR1 is LNHDA and CDR2 SQIVND (reference sequence). Germline trimming cut 3 bases from V and 3 bases from J; bases unmatched to any gene: 8. CDR3 in DNA: TGTGCCAGTAGTATTGCGAACAGGGGTGGCTACGAGCAGTACTTC. Its protein is CASSIANRGGYEQYF.